This section outlines one T cell receptor beta chain sequence together with its context. Antigen specificity is unknown. The data originate from a study of T cells after posttransplantation cyclophosphamide. The method was immunoSEQ multiplex PCR; TCRdb's version includes in-frame clones alone and lacks a portion of them. Of about 16,000 clones in the sample, 80% to 90% were seen once. Findings and caveats of the study: Recipient CMV seropositivity and CMV reactivation strongly tracked TRB clonality.

Methotrexate plus calcineurin inhibitor accompanied controls' myeloablative marrow transplants; sampling was 1 year later. The CDR3 has 15 amino acids. The germline V gene encodes CDR1 SGHVS and CDR2 FNYEAQ. V trimming: 0 bases; J trimming: 6 bases; junction bases outside the gene matches: 2. The gene calls are TRBV7-6 and TRBJ2-2, with 9 nucleotides matching TRBD1. Sample: PBMCs, taken after an allogeneic stem cell transplant with a calcineurin inhibitor and methotrexate. The source of this sequence is a male patient between 45 and 59 years old who received an allogeneic stem cell transplant from an unrelated donor, was CMV-positive, and had chronic GVHD only. A subset of T cells may come from the graft donor. The CDR3 is CASSLADRGAGELFF. CDR3 in DNA: TGTGCCAGCAGCTTAGCCGACAGGGGGGCCGGGGAGCTGTTTTTT.